The clone carrying this TCR beta chain was counted ten times or more. These data are taken from a study of T cells in Graves' hyperthyroidism and ophthalmopathy. RNA transcripts gave rise to amplified TCR beta CDR3 regions. First-round RT-PCR of the TCR CDR3 relied on the HTBI primer set. TCRdb re-derived calls from the multiplex PCR reads in MiXCR, one entry per CDR3 protein. The table has fewer than 450,000 distinct CDR3 sequences, roughly 20% seen once. V dropped 3 bases and J dropped 0 bases, with 13 bases sitting between them. CDR3 length: 15 amino acids. Per the germline V gene, CDR1 is SGHRS and CDR2 is YFSETQ.

The receptor was derived from a man younger than 30 with Graves' ophthalmopathy. Sequenced input: blood. V usage is TRBV5-1 and J usage is TRBJ2-7; no clear D. In nucleotides, the CDR3 is TGCGCCAGCAGCTCCCGGAGCGAAAACTCCTACGAGCAGTACTTC. It encodes CASSSRSENSYEQYF.